This entry concerns a single TCR beta chain. This clone was found many times. The specificity of this receptor is unknown. Within one base of it there is no much larger clone, and no base qualities were kept. The data originate from a study of PD-L1 blockade in urothelial cancer (dated by TCRdb to about 2017). About the full investigation: Therapy was started in about 2014 for all patients, and atezolizumab 1,200 mg was administered intravenously every 3 weeks. About 85% of the roughly 29 patients were males with bladder-origin urothelial cancer, and about 60% of the roughly 30 reported a prior smoking history. An ECOG performance status of 0 or 1 was recorded for the patients, and 0 to 3 prior chemotherapy regimens had been received by the patients. A median of roughly 1,400 T cells and 1,000 or so unique TCRs was obtained from tumor samples, and a median clonality of about 0.092 and a median T cell proportion of 0.097 to 0.1 were observed. An exploratory multi-omic analysis was conducted of the somatic, immune and clinical correlates of response to PD-L1 blockade with atezolizumab in urothelial cancer. Pretreatment tumor samples and matched peripheral blood, collected serially before and after atezolizumab treatment, underwent TCR sequencing. Durable clinical benefit was defined as a progression-free survival longer than 6 months, and TCR features were additionally tested against progression-free survival and overall survival. In the same patients who had TCR sequencing, pretreatment tumors also underwent whole exome sequencing and RNA sequencing. Durable clinical benefit was achieved by nine patients but not by the remaining 20. Some 29 patients had pretreatment blood TCR-seq, around 25 had at least one posttreatment blood collection, and around 25 had tumor TCR-seq. Tumors from two patients failed quality control and three patients lacked available tumor, so five were excluded from tumor TCR analyses. Broad study findings and their caveats: The tumor samples were FFPE, were not collected immediately before treatment, and were limited to one sample per patient, so heterogeneity may have been missed. Greater expansion of tumor-associated TCR clones in peripheral blood 3 weeks after the start of treatment was observed in patients with durable benefit (n of about 21, p = 0.022). Because the sample size was small (n ≈ 30) and many exploratory analyses were performed, the results are intended to be hypothesis-generating. The proportion of tumor-infiltrating T lymphocytes was higher in patients with durable benefit (n ≈ 25, Mann-Whitney p = 0.047).

Each PCR received spiked-in synthetic TCR analog templates so that absolute template abundance could be estimated from read counts. In FFPE tumors, housekeeping genes were amplified and quantified to estimate usable DNA and calculate T cell fraction. TCRbeta CDR3 regions were amplified from genomic DNA with bias-controlled V and J gene primers using the immunoSEQ assay. Rearranged TCRbeta segments were sequenced at approximately 20X coverage. Per the original workflow: Clustering was used to correct sequencing errors, and CDR3s were annotated against IMGT so that V, D and J genes could be assigned. Downstream analyses used only productive TCRbeta rearrangements, leaving out any out-of-frame or stop-codon sequences. To compute clonality, Shannon entropy was normalized by the log of the number of unique productive sequences and then subtracted from one. Clones differing between time points or between blood and tumor were identified using Fisher's exact test with Benjamini-Hochberg correction, with an adjusted p below 0.01 applied as the threshold. TCRdb carries this immuneACCESS record with in-frame sequences only. Its versions omit some clonotypes, under half of them owing to an unresolved V gene in the studies checked, with the rest unexplained. The DNA gave D and trimming, while V, J and clone size come from that table. Here the sample has 30,000 to 40,000 clones; roughly a third occur a single time. The ten top clones hold around 9.3% of the sample.

The time point label, read with the paper, signifies: pretreatment tumor sample. The cohort included about 29 patients with locally advanced or metastatic urothelial carcinoma who were treated at Memorial Sloan Kettering on a trial protocol. All tumor tissue used for sequencing was obtained before atezolizumab dosing. The Qiagen DNeasy Blood extraction kit was used to purify genomic DNA from total PBMCs and tumor samples. Trimming costs V 3 bases and J 3 bases, and their ends lie 11 bases apart. Per the germline V gene, SGHNT is the CDR1 and YENEEA is the CDR2. The cysteine opens and the phenylalanine closes a CDR3 of 15 amino acids. Here the CDR3 DNA is all that survives: 45 bases in frame from base 1.

The sequence was obtained from a man aged 55-75 years with urothelial cancer. The sequence links TRBV11-3 to TRBJ1-4; the D gene is possibly TRBD1, with 5 bases matching. The sequencing used tumor tissue, collected before atezolizumab (anti-PD-L1) treatment. The sequence in DNA is TGTGCCAGCAGCTTGAGGGGCAATCCTAATGAAAAACTGTTTTTT. The encoded protein is CASSLRGNPNEKLFF.